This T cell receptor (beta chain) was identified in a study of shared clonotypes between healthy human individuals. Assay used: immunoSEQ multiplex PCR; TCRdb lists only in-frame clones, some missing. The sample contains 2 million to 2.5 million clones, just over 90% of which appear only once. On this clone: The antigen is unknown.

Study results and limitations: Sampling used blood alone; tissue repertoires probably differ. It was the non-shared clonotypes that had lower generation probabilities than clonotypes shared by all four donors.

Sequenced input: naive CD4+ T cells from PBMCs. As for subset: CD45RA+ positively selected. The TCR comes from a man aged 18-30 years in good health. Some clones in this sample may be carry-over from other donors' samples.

The CDR3 sequence is CASSLAGVLLGYNEQFF. DNA of the CDR3: TGCGCCAGCAGCTTGGCCGGCGTACTCTTAGGATACAATGAGCAGTTCTTC. The V call is TRBV5-1, the J call TRBJ2-1; the D is unclear. Between the trimmed V and J ends, which lost 0 bases and 4 bases, there was a span of 17 bases. Germline V CDR1 and CDR2: SGHRS, YFSETQ. The CDR3 runs 17 residues.